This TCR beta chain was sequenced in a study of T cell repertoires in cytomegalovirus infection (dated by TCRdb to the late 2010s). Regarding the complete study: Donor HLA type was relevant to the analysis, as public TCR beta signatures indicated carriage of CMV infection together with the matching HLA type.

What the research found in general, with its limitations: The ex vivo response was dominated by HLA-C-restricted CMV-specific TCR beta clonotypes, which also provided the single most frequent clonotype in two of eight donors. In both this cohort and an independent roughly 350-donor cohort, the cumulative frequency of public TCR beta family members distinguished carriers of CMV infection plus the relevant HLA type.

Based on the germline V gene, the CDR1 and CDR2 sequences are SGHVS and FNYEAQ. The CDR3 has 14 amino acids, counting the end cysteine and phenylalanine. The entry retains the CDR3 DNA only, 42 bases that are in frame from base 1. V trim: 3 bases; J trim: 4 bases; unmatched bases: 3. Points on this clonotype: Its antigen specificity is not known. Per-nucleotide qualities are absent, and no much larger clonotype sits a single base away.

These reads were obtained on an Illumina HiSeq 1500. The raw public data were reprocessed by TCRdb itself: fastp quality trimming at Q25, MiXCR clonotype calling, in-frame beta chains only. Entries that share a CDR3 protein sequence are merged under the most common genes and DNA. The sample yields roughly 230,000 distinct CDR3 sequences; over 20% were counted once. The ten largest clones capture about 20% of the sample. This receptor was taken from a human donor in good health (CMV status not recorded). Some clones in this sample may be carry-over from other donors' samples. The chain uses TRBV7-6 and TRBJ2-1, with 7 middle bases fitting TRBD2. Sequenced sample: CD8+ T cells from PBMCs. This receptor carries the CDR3 CASSFSSGYNEQFF. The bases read TGTGCCAGCAGCTTCAGTAGCGGGTACAATGAGCAGTTCTTC.